This TCR beta chain came from a study of shared clonotypes between healthy human individuals (TCRdb year 2020). For the wider study: The cohort included a few men and a couple of women between 18 and 49 years of age. Different laboratories and diverse techniques were used to prepare libraries and sequence TCR repertoires, to increase sequencing depth and limit assay-specific biases. The study deeply sequenced blood TCR repertoires of about five healthy adults to estimate repertoire size and the extent of clonotype sharing between individuals. Between about 0.94 and 8.9 billion PBMCs per donor were obtained by leukapheresis. For each donor, CD4 naive and CD4 memory were each given three plates, CD8 naive was given two plates, and CD8 memory was given one plate.

CDR1 is given as MGHRA and CDR2 as YSYEKL, both from the germline V gene. Cut back by 1 base and 5 bases, the V and J ends lie 17 bases apart. The CDR3 runs 16 amino acids, cysteine and phenylalanine included. Only CDR3 DNA remains: 48 bases, in frame from the first base. CD8 naive samples were CD45RO-negative cells positively selected for CCR7, giving a CD45RA+CCR7+ population that excluded TemRA cells. Donors were healthy HIV-negative adults with no recently reported acute infections or vaccinations. Every donor was a Caucasian adult residing in Nashville, Tennessee, USA. After blood collection by leukapheresis, PBMCs were isolated using Ficoll-Histopaque density gradient centrifugation and then cryopreserved in the vapor phase of liquid nitrogen. Purity and quantity of every magnetically sorted T cell population were checked by analytical flow cytometry. Genomic DNA was isolated from every sorted fraction and measured by UV absorbance on a Nanodrop 2000c.

Results the study describes overall, beyond this receptor: Compared with non-shared clonotypes, the clonotypes found in all four sorted-subset donors had higher generation probabilities. Rarefaction of sorted-subset datasets indicated incomplete sequencing despite the large sequencing depth. Naive subsets generally had larger estimated clonotype richness than memory subsets. Pairwise subsampling indicated that sequencing depth was expected to affect the degree of clonotype sharing among donors. When several donors were compared, the shared fraction of clonotypes was around 5% for naive CD4, 3.5% to 4% for naive CD8, 2.3% for memory CD4, and around 0.37% for memory CD8. Sampling was restricted to blood, and TCR repertoires in tissue are likely to differ from TCR repertoires in blood. The small number of donors limited the genetic and exposure-history diversity represented.

TCR CDR3 regions were amplified from genomic DNA by multiplex PCR using the deep immunoSEQ assay. Genomic DNA extracted from each cell subset was distributed evenly over all wells of several immunoSEQ 96-well plates, and each plate served as one replicate. Each replicate PCR for sorted subsets received around 210 ng genomic DNA, equal to tens of thousands of T cell genomes. Purified libraries were quantified with a Qubit 3.0 fluorometer, sized on a Bioanalyzer 2100, and re-quantified with the KAPA Library Quantification kit. Every immunoSEQ 96-well plate was sequenced on a separate single-read 150-cycle Illumina NextSeq 550 flow cell. The source study handled its data this way. Because only junctional sequences without quality scores were contained in the immunoSEQ output, filtering matching that applied to full-length reads could not be performed. To assign V/J genes and CDR3, sequences were annotated using PyIR, a Python wrapper for IgBLAST v1.9, with IMGT germline references. Reads were removed for weak V/J assignments (E-value above 1e-6), missing CDR3, stop codons, out-of-frame junctions, or ambiguous translated residues. A V3J clonotype was defined by an identical inferred V gene, J gene, and CDR3 amino acid sequence. To compute the percentage overlap between repertoires, the number of shared unique clonotypes was divided by the size of the smaller repertoire. Three approaches were used to assess repertoire richness: RTK rarefaction, the Chao1 estimator, and Recon v2.1 estimates of unobserved clonotypes. Generation probabilities for all TCRbeta clonotypes obtained by the gDNA method from a handful of donors were computed using OLGA. In its TCRdb copy, this immuneACCESS table keeps in-frame sequences only and misses some clones. Where compared with another copy, unresolved V genes explain less than half of these, and the others have no known cause. Clone size and the V and J calls come from that table; the DNA yielded D and trimming. Across this sample there are around 2,000,000 clones, with 85% to 95% seen only once. Under 2% of the sample is taken by the ten largest.

This clone was seen a handful of times. Its antigen is not yet known. No qualities accompany the bases; no much larger clone lies one base away. Sequencing was done on a sample of naive CD8+ T cells from PBMCs. Explained via the paper, the cell subset or site label denotes: CD45RA+CCR7+. This clonotype was sampled from a man aged 18 to 29 in good health. Some clones in this sample may be carry-over from other donors' samples. The rearranged segments are TRBV4-1 and TRBJ1-1; a weak D assignment points to TRBD1 (5 bases agree). The CDR3 sequence is CASSQVLGGIGTEAFF. The DNA sequence reads TGCGCCAGCAGCCAAGTCTTGGGGGGTATTGGAACTGAAGCTTTCTTT.